Sequencing of this T cell receptor (beta chain) was carried out in a study of human T cells and chemical hapten exposure. TCRdb redid the calling of the RACE reads with MiXCR, one entry per CDR3 protein. The repertoire holds fewer than 130,000 distinct CDR3 sequences, with around 10% as singletons. Time point in this sample: patch test 1, 2 weeks after DPC sensitization. Treatment defined: therapeutic diphenylcyclopropenone sensitization with weekly scalp DPC. The V gene lost 1 base and the J gene lost 7 bases, with 17 bases spanning the gap. The CDR3 totals 15 residues. From germline, CDR1 is DFQATT and CDR2 SNEGSKA (reference sequence).

The receptor was derived from a woman aged 40 to 50 with alopecia areata. Some clones in this sample may be carry-over from other donors' samples. Sequencing used whole blood, obtained in connection with sensitization to the hapten diphenylcyclopropenone (DPC). The chain couples TRBV20-1 to TRBJ2-1; perhaps D is TRBD1 or TRBD2 (6 bases each). This CDR3 is CSARASWGAWNEQFF. In nucleotides, the CDR3 is TGCAGTGCTAGAGCATCGTGGGGGGCGTGGAATGAGCAGTTCTTC.